This TCR beta chain comes out of a study of shared clonotypes between healthy human individuals. Study background: Three plates were used per donor for CD4 naive, three for CD4 memory, two for CD8 naive and one for CD8 memory.

The V gene's germline CDR1 is SEHNR and CDR2 FQNEAQ (reference sequence). The V end was cut by 5 bases, the J end by 0 bases, with 10 bases between. CDR3 length equals 15 residues. Produced via immunoSEQ multiplex PCR; TCRdb's table is partial and in-frame only. Of fewer than 1.6 million clones listed, roughly 98.5% are singletons. The sample consisted of naive CD4+ T cells sorted from blood. Documented subset: CD45RA+ positively selected. V usage is TRBV7-9 and J usage is TRBJ2-2; TRBD1 is a possible D gene (5 bases). This clonotype was obtained from a young man in good health. The CDR3 loop reads CASSRQLPNTGELFF. The CDR3 coding sequence is TGTGCCAGCAGCCGACAGCTCCCGAACACCGGGGAGCTGTTTTTT.